The 32 T cell receptor beta chains reported below all come from one sample, sequenced in a study of cytomegalovirus exposure and HLA in healthy donors. 60 Vbeta and 13 Jbeta primers were used in PCR. Only in-frame clones appear in the TCRdb table, and some are missing; sequencing was by immunoSEQ multiplex PCR. Here the sample spans roughly 180,000 clones, approximately 79% being singletons. The material sequenced was PBMCs. The receptors stem from a man between 50 and 59 years old in good health and CMV-seropositive.

Remarks on this clone: The sample carries other DNA sequences with the same CDR3. The chain links TRBV27 to TRBJ1-6; D not certain. V shed 3 bases and J shed 7 bases, with 4 bases lying between them. This CDR3 is built from 12 residues. Germline values: CDR1 MNHEY, CDR2 SMNVEV (reference sequence). The CDR3 region is CASSLRNSPLHF. The DNA for the CDR3 is TGTGCCAGCAGTTTGAGGAATTCACCCCTCCACTTT.

The rearrangement joins TRBV7-9 to TRBJ2-5, with TRBD1 matching 7 bases. Germline assignment: CDR1 SEHNR and CDR2 FQNEAQ (reference sequence). The CDR3 runs to 14 residues. The ends lost 1 base at V and 3 bases at J; junction bases unmatched: 2. The CDR3 region has the DNA TGTGCCAGCAGCTTAGACAGGGGAGAAGAGACCCAGTACTTC. It yields the protein CASSLDRGEETQYF. Supplemented by reference TRBV7-9 and TRBJ2-5, the full variable domain reads DTGVSQNPRHKITKRGQNVTFRCDPISEHNRLYWYRQTLGQGPEFLTYFQNEAQLEKSRLLSDRFSAERPKGSFSTLEIQRTEQGDSAMYLCASSLDRGEETQYFGPGTRLLVL.

The chain is built from TRBV28 and TRBJ2-2; TRBD2 is a possible D gene (5 bases). The ends were cut back, 6 bases at V and 6 bases at J, with 11 bases in the middle. The CDR3 has 13 amino acids. In germline, CDR1 is MDHEN, CDR2 SYDVKM. The DNA of the CDR3 is TGTGCCAGCAGCCGCCAGAGGGCCGGGGAGCTGTTTTTT. It specifies CASSRQRAGELFF.

The J gene is TRBJ1-1, the V gene TRBV5-1, with D possibly matching TRBD1 (5 bases). V lost 2 bases and J 1 base, leaving 12 bases between the germline ends. This CDR3 is 15 amino acids long. The germline CDR1 and CDR2 sequences are SGHRS and YFSETQ. CDR3 in amino acids: CASSLYRPENTEAFF. The CDR3 DNA reads TGCGCCAGCAGCTTATACAGGCCGGAGAACACTGAAGCTTTCTTT.

V and J are TRBV30 and TRBJ1-5; TRBD1 agrees at 11 bases. The CDR3 spans 14 residues. Germline CDR1 GTSNPN, CDR2 SVGIG (reference sequence). V trimming: 5 bases; J trimming: 5 bases; junction bases outside the gene matches: 5. The CDR3 nucleotides are TGTGCCTGGTCCCGGGACAGGGGGGATCAGCCCCAGCATTTT. Residues: CAWSRDRGDQPQHF. The complete variable domain, with remaining parts taken from reference TRBV30 and TRBJ1-5, reads SQTIHQWPATLVQPVGSPLSLECTVEGTSNPNLYWYRQAAGRGLQLLFYSVGIGQISSEVPQNLSASRPQDRQFILSSKKLLLSDSGFYLCAWSRDRGDQPQHFGDGTRLSIL.

The chain joins TRBV6-6 to TRBJ1-2; a possible D gene is TRBD1 (5 bases). The CDR3 is 13 amino acids. Germline V gives CDR1 MNHNY, CDR2 SVGAGI (reference sequence). The ends were cut back, 5 bases at V and 2 bases at J, with 9 bases in the middle. The CDR3 sequence: CASSQGQNYGYTF. The CDR3 nucleotides are TGTGCCAGCAGTCAAGGACAAAACTATGGCTACACCTTC.

This chain links TRBV9 with TRBJ1-2; TRBD1 aligns across 9 bases. Germline V gene lookup returns CDR1 SGDLS and CDR2 YYNGEE. The V gene end was trimmed by 4 bases and the J gene end by 2 bases; junction bases not matched to a gene: 9. The CDR3 has 16 residues. The CDR3 spells CASSSNRDRDNYGYTF. The CDR3 coding sequence is TGTGCCAGCAGCTCGAACCGGGACAGGGACAACTATGGCTACACCTTC.

The chain joins TRBV4-1 to TRBJ2-3; 9 nucleotides line up with TRBD1. The CDR3 runs 13 residues. The V gene's germline CDR1 is MGHRA and CDR2 YSYEKL. With V trimmed by 1 base and J by 11 bases, 4 bases remained unmatched. The CDR3 here is CASSQGGQGGQYF. The CDR3, as DNA: TGCGCCAGCAGCCAAGGGGGACAGGGCGGGCAGTATTTT.

This sequence joins TRBV7-9 and TRBJ2-1; 10 nucleotides agree with TRBD2. Germline CDR1 SEHNR, CDR2 FQNEAQ (reference sequence). CDR3 size: 16 residues. Trimming at V came to 6 bases and at J to 0 bases, leaving 5 bases not matched to a gene. The CDR3 region has the DNA TGTGCCAGCAGACCAAGCGGGGGGGCCTCCTACAATGAGCAGTTCTTC. Its translation: CASRPSGGASYNEQFF.

The chain has TRBV28 and TRBJ2-2; the D gene is possibly TRBD1 (6 bases). The CDR3 contains 16 residues. V was clipped by 5 bases and J by 4 bases, with 17 bases between them. Germline lookup yields CDR1 MDHEN and CDR2 SYDVKM. The CDR3: CASSEGGLLPTGELFF. The CDR3 nucleotides read TGTGCCAGCAGTGAAGGGGGTCTTCTTCCCACCGGGGAGCTGTTTTTT.

The chain has TRBV4-3 and TRBJ2-7, with 8 bases matching TRBD1. After removal of 3 bases from V and 0 bases from J, the junction contained 10 bases not matched to a gene. This CDR3 is built from 17 residues. Germline V lookup: CDR1 LGHNA, CDR2 YSLEER. In DNA form, the CDR3 reads TGCGCCAGCAGCCAGGATATCGGGGACAGGAGCTCCTACGAGCAGTACTTC. Its translation: CASSQDIGDRSSYEQYF.

The chain joins TRBV2 to TRBJ1-4; 7 bases line up with TRBD1. The CDR3 has 15 residues. Looked up from germline, CDR1 is SNHLY and CDR2 is FYNNEI. The J segment lost 8 bases and the V segment lost 7 bases, leaving 13 bases of the junction unmatched. The chain's CDR3 is CASTPRQGGNEKLFF. The DNA for the CDR3 is TGTGCCAGCACTCCCCGACAGGGTGGGAACGAAAAACTGTTTTTT. The full variable domain, completed using reference TRBV2 and TRBJ1-4, is EPEVTQTPSHQVTQMGQEVILRCVPISNHLYFYWYRQILGQKVEFLVSFYNNEISEKSEIFDDQFSVERPDGSNFTLKIRSTKLEDSAMYFCASTPRQGGNEKLFFGSGTQLSVL.

The gene calls are TRBV7-2 and TRBJ2-5, with a tentative D call TRBD2 (6 bases). Germline values: CDR1 SGHTA, CDR2 FQGNSA. The CDR3 consists of 15 residues. The ends were cut back, 2 bases at V and 4 bases at J, with 14 bases in the middle. DNA for the CDR3: TGTGCCAGCAGCTTAAGTTCGGGGGTTCTAGAGACCCAGTACTTC. The encoded protein is CASSLSSGVLETQYF.

The sample holds a few counts of this clone. The chain is built from TRBV19 and TRBJ1-1; tentatively, D is TRBD1 (6 bases). Germline CDR1 is LNHDA and CDR2 is SQIVND (reference sequence). Trimming cost V 4 bases and J 7 bases, with 16 bases left between them. The CDR3 is 14 amino acids. CDR3 loop: CASSTYRVRVEAFF. The CDR3 coding sequence is TGTGCCAGTAGTACATACAGGGTCAGAGTTGAAGCTTTCTTT.

This chain's CDR3 is CASSLGGTGNSPLHF. CDR3 coding DNA: TGCGCCAGCAGCTTGGGGGGGACAGGGAATTCACCCCTCCACTTT. The chain has TRBV5-1 and TRBJ1-6; TRBD1 matches 9 bases. The germline CDR1 and CDR2 sequences are SGHRS and YFSETQ. This CDR3 is 15 amino acids long. V was clipped by 0 bases and J by 7 bases; unmatched bases: 2. The full variable domain, its missing parts supplied by reference TRBV5-1 and TRBJ1-6, is KAGVTQTPRYLIKTRGQQVTLSCSPISGHRSVSWYQQTPGQGLQFLFEYFSETQRNKGNFPGRFSGRQFSNSRSEMNVSTLELGDSALYLCASSLGGTGNSPLHFGNGTRLTVT.

The rearrangement uses TRBV10-3 and TRBJ1-1; TRBD1 agrees at 7 bases. CDR1 ENHRY and CDR2 SYGVKD come from the germline V gene. V trimming: 11 bases; J trimming: 1 base; junction bases outside the gene matches: 7. This CDR3 has 13 amino acids. CDR3 nucleotide sequence: TGTGCCTCCTACAGGGGATGGAACACTGAAGCTTTCTTT. Translating gives CASYRGWNTEAFF.

This clone was recorded only once. The V call is TRBV21-1, the J call TRBJ1-1. TRBV21-1 is a listed pseudogene. This CDR3 has 8 residues. The CDR3: CVSGGAFF. The DNA for the CDR3 is TGCGTCTCAGGAGGAGCTTTCTTT.

The chain links TRBV12-5 to TRBJ1-1; D uncertain. The CDR3 sequence is 12 residues long. V dropped 7 bases and J dropped 7 bases, with 13 bases sitting between them. Germline V gives CDR1 LGHNT, CDR2 FRNRAP. CDR3 coding DNA: TGTGCTAGTGCCTCTAAGGAGTATGAAGCTTTCTTT. Its protein product is CASASKEYEAFF. Using reference TRBV12-5 and TRBJ1-1 for the parts outside the CDR3, the full variable domain is DARVTQTPRHKVTEMGQEVTMRCQPILGHNTVFWYRQTMMQGLELLAYFRNRAPLDDSGMPKDRFSAEMPDATLATLKIQPSEPRDSAVYFCASASKEYEAFFGQGTRLTVV.

This clone was seen a single time. The V gene is TRBV9, the J gene TRBJ2-7, with D unclear. Germline assignment: CDR1 SGDLS and CDR2 YYNGEE. V was cut by 0 bases and J by 2 bases, with 9 bases left in between. The CDR3 loop spans 14 amino acids. CDR3 sequence reads: CASSVGTEAYEQYF. CDR3 nucleotides: TGTGCCAGCAGCGTAGGTACTGAGGCCTACGAGCAGTACTTC.

This clone appeared once. The J gene is TRBJ2-7, the V gene TRBV28, with 12 bases aligning to TRBD1. The CDR3 has 15 amino acids. The V and J ends lost 7 bases and 3 bases, in that order; junction bases with no gene match: 7. Germline assignment: CDR1 MDHEN and CDR2 SYDVKM. The CDR3 sequence: CASTRDRGRLYEQYV. The CDR3, as DNA: TGTGCCAGCACCCGGGACAGGGGGCGCCTCTACGAGCAGTACGTC.

This chain links TRBV20-1 with TRBJ2-2; D is unresolved. The CDR3 length is 11 residues. The V gene lost 0 bases and the J gene lost 7 bases, with 3 bases spanning the gap. In germline, CDR1 is DFQATT, CDR2 SNEGSKA (reference sequence). CDR3 bases: TGCAGTGCTAGAGATTACGGGGAGCTGTTTTTT. Encoded protein: CSARDYGELFF.

This chain links TRBV19 with TRBJ1-1; weak D call: TRBD1 (6 bases). This CDR3 is built from 16 residues. Trimming pared 7 bases from V and 0 bases from J, leaving 18 bases between. Germline V CDR1 and CDR2: LNHDA, SQIVND (reference sequence). DNA for the CDR3: TGTGCCAGTATGGGGTACCAGGGGCAGATGAACACTGAAGCTTTCTTT. It translates to CASMGYQGQMNTEAFF.

The chain is built from TRBV11-2 and TRBJ2-7; D perhaps matches TRBD1 (7 bases). The germline gives CDR1 SGHAT, CDR2 FQNNGV. The CDR3 totals 17 residues. V lost 2 bases and J lost 7, with 24 bases in between. CDR3 bases: TGTGCCAGCAGCTTACGGCACTGTCAGGGGGGTCCATGTGAGCAGTACGTC. Translation gives CASSLRHCQGGPCEQYV.

This clone showed up just a few times. The chain links TRBV9 to TRBJ1-2; TRBD1 agrees at 11 bases. The CDR3 has 17 residues. Per the germline V gene, CDR1 is SGDLS and CDR2 is YYNGEE. Trimming cost V 3 bases and J 4 bases; bases outside gene matches: 11. The CDR3 here is CASSARSGTGGSYGYTF. CDR3 nucleotides: TGTGCCAGCAGCGCCCGATCCGGGACAGGGGGTTCCTATGGCTACACCTTC.

The chain recombines TRBV4-1 with TRBJ1-1; 9 bases match TRBD1. This CDR3 comprises 17 residues. V dropped 4 bases and J dropped 2; count of bases not matched to a gene: 11. Germline V gene lookup returns CDR1 MGHRA and CDR2 YSYEKL. The CDR3 DNA reads TGCGCCAGCAGCCGCCCCACAGGGGGCTATAGTAACACTGAAGCTTTCTTT. It codes for CASSRPTGGYSNTEAFF.

This chain links TRBV18 with TRBJ1-5, with D possibly TRBD1 on 5 matching bases. V lost 6 bases to trimming and J lost 6 bases, with 24 bases between them. From germline, CDR1 is KGHSH and CDR2 LQKENI. CDR3 length equals 17 residues. CDR3 residues: CASSHGAQGGVGQPQHF. DNA for the CDR3: TGTGCCAGCTCCCACGGGGCCCAGGGAGGAGTGGGTCAGCCCCAGCATTTT.

The chain recombines TRBV19 with TRBJ1-5; possible D gene TRBD1, 5 bases. V was shortened by 6 bases and J by 0 bases, with 18 bases between the two germline ends. The CDR3 is 17 residues long. Germline CDR1 and CDR2: LNHDA and SQIVND (reference sequence). The CDR3 region is CASRHGGRGGSNQPQHF. As DNA, the CDR3 is TGTGCCAGTAGGCATGGCGGGCGGGGGGGTAGCAATCAGCCCCAGCATTTT.

The rearrangement joins TRBV7-2 to TRBJ1-2; possible D gene TRBD1, 6 bases. Trimming removed 5 bases at V and 1 base at J, with 11 bases between. The CDR3 loop spans 14 amino acids. Germline values: CDR1 SGHTA, CDR2 FQGNSA. The CDR3 region has the DNA TGTGCCAGCAGCCCCCCGGACAGTAACTATGGCTACACCTTC. Its protein is CASSPPDSNYGYTF.

The rearrangement uses TRBV10-2 and TRBJ1-6, with 7 bases aligning to TRBD1. Germline CDR1 and CDR2: WSHSY and SAAADI. With 3 bases clipped from V and 8 bases from J, the junction kept 10 bases outside the gene matches. The CDR3 runs to 16 residues. The chain's CDR3 is CASSDSISGGYSPLHF. For the CDR3, the DNA is TGCGCCAGCAGTGATTCGATCTCAGGGGGATATTCACCCCTCCACTTT.

This clone came up once. The rearrangement links TRBV19 to TRBJ1-2, with TRBD1 identical over 9 bases. With 5 bases clipped from V and 11 bases from J, the junction kept 15 bases outside the gene matches. This CDR3 is built from 15 residues. From germline, CDR1 is LNHDA and CDR2 SQIVND (reference sequence). The CDR3 bases are TGTGCCAGTAGTGTTACAGGGGGCCAACGCCACCCATACACCTTC. This translates into CASSVTGGQRHPYTF.

This sequence joins TRBV7-8 and TRBJ2-2; TRBD2 aligns across 13 bases. The trim removed 4 bases at V and 4 bases at J, leaving 9 bases unmatched. The CDR3 is 18 amino acids. Germline V gene data show CDR1 as SGHVS and CDR2 as FQNEAQ. The CDR3 DNA is TGTGCCAGCAGCTCTCGGACTAGCGGGGGTTATGGCACCGGGGAGCTGTTTTTT. Translating gives CASSSRTSGGYGTGELFF.

The rearrangement links TRBV30 to TRBJ1-5; 7 nucleotides align to TRBD1. CDR1 and CDR2 (germline): GTSNPN, SVGIG (reference sequence). J gave up 4 bases and V 6 bases, and 21 bases lay outside the gene matches. CDR3 size: 18 residues. CDR3 nucleotide sequence: TGTGCCTGCCCGCGGGAGGGACAGACAAAGTGGGATAATCAGCCCCAGCATTTT. Residues: CACPREGQTKWDNQPQHF.